The 10 T cell receptor beta chains given below trace back to one sample, sequenced in a study of early T cells in non-severe SARS-CoV-2 infection. MiXCR was run by TCRdb on the 5' RACE reads, yielding one entry per CDR3 protein. This table has more than 95,000 distinct CDR3 sequences, approximately 10% appearing once. This material consisted of whole blood, taken at baseline. These receptors came from an adult who was a healthcare worker with PCR-confirmed SARS-CoV-2 infection or an uninfected control (not recorded which).

This clonotype was seen a handful of times. The chain carries TRBV29-1 and TRBJ2-7, with TRBD2 as a possible D gene (6 bases). Trimming cost V 6 bases and J 6 bases, with 21 bases left between them. The germline gives CDR1 SQVTM, CDR2 ANQGSEA. CDR3 length: 14 residues. The CDR3 bases are TGCAGCGTGGCCCGGGACTCCGAGGCGTCCGAGCAGTACTTC. Encoded protein: CSVARDSEASEQYF.

The chain couples TRBV27 to TRBJ1-1, with D perhaps TRBD1 (6 bases). The length of the CDR3 is 14 residues. From germline, CDR1 is MNHEY and CDR2 SMNVEV (reference sequence). Trimming left V 1 base short and J 5 bases short, with 11 bases between. The CDR3 here is CASSLWGARTEAFF. DNA of the CDR3: TGTGCCAGCAGTTTATGGGGGGCGAGGACTGAAGCTTTCTTT.

V usage is TRBV7-3 and J usage is TRBJ2-2; no clear D gene. Germline CDR1 is SGHTA and CDR2 is FQGTGA. The CDR3 has 15 amino acids. V dropped 0 bases and J dropped 4 bases, with 9 bases sitting between them. CDR3 residues: CASSLTGTATGELFF. The CDR3 bases are TGTGCCAGCAGCTTAACCGGTACGGCCACCGGGGAGCTGTTTTTT.

V usage is TRBV7-2 and J usage is TRBJ2-7; TRBD2 matches at 8 bases. Germline V CDR1 and CDR2: SGHTA, FQGNSA. V lost 1 base and J lost 4; bases outside the gene matches: 6. CDR3 size: 15 residues. The CDR3 region has the DNA TGTGCCAGCAGCTTAGGAGCGGGGGCGTCGTACGAGCAGTACTTC. Translating it yields CASSLGAGASYEQYF.

This clonotype was detected many times. The chain joins TRBV7-9 to TRBJ2-3; 9 bases are a match to TRBD1. CDR1 is SEHNR and CDR2 is FQNEAQ in the germline V gene (reference sequence). The CDR3 is 16 amino acids. Trimming took 5 bases from V and 0 from J; bases not matched to a gene: 6. The DNA of the CDR3 is TGTGCCAGCAGCGTACAGGGGGCGCAGAGCACAGATACGCAGTATTTT. Its translation: CASSVQGAQSTDTQYF.

The V call is TRBV7-9, the J call TRBJ2-7, with D perhaps matching TRBD2 (6 bases). Germline V gives CDR1 SEHNR, CDR2 FQNEAQ (reference sequence). V lost 5 bases and J 4 bases, leaving 15 bases between the germline ends. The CDR3 runs to 14 residues. The CDR3 reads CASSPNLGGYEQYF. The CDR3 coding sequence is TGTGCCAGCAGCCCCAACCTGGGGGGTTACGAGCAGTACTTC. The full variable domain, in which reference TRBV7-9 and TRBJ2-7 provide the parts outside the CDR3, is DTGVSQNPRHKITKRGQNVTFRCDPISEHNRLYWYRQTLGQGPEFLTYFQNEAQLEKSRLLSDRFSAERPKGSFSTLEIQRTEQGDSAMYLCASSPNLGGYEQYFGPGTRLTVT.

The chain carries TRBV30 and TRBJ1-6, with 7 positions matching TRBD1. Germline trimming cut 2 bases from V and 5 bases from J; bases unmatched to any gene: 3. Germline CDR1 GTSNPN, CDR2 SVGIG (reference sequence). The CDR3 loop spans 14 amino acids. The CDR3 nucleotides are TGTGCCTGGAGTTCAGGGGGGAATAATTCACCCCTCCACTTT. Translation gives CAWSSGGNNSPLHF. The full variable domain, rest sourced from reference TRBV30 and TRBJ1-6, is SQTIHQWPATLVQPVGSPLSLECTVEGTSNPNLYWYRQAAGRGLQLLFYSVGIGQISSEVPQNLSASRPQDRQFILSSKKLLLSDSGFYLCAWSSGGNNSPLHFGNGTRLTVT.

This clonotype was observed a few times. V usage is TRBV7-6 and J usage is TRBJ1-4; TRBD1 might be the D (5 bases). Germline values: CDR1 SGHVS, CDR2 FNYEAQ. Trimming shortened V by 8 bases and J by 8 bases, and 18 bases separated the two germline ends. CDR3 length equals 14 residues. CDR3 nucleotides: TGTGCCAGCGGACCTTTTGGGGGGATAGAAAAACTGTTTTTT. Protein product: CASGPFGGIEKLFF. The full variable domain, with the rest looked up from reference TRBV7-6 and TRBJ1-4, is GAGVSQSPRYKVTKRGQDVALRCDPISGHVSLYWYRQALGQGPEFLTYFNYEAQQDKSGLPNDRFSAERPEGSISTLTIQRTEQRDSAMYRCASGPFGGIEKLFFGSGTQLSVL.

This clonotype has at least ten counts. The chain links TRBV2 to TRBJ2-1; D unresolved. CDR3 length equals 19 residues. V shed 9 bases and J shed 0 bases, with 27 bases lying between them. Germline V gene lookup returns CDR1 SNHLY and CDR2 FYNNEI. Here the CDR3 DNA reads TGTGCCAGTAGCCGCTCACTTCTCTTAGCCCCAAGCTCCTACAATGAGCAGTTCTTC. It yields the protein CASSRSLLLAPSSYNEQFF.

The gene calls are TRBV19 and TRBJ2-7; TRBD1 aligns across 11 bases. The V segment lost 6 bases and the J segment 4 bases; nucleotides outside the gene matches: 8. The CDR3 has 15 residues. From germline, CDR1 is LNHDA and CDR2 SQIVND (reference sequence). The CDR3 is CASSVTGTGGYEQYF. The CDR3 DNA reads as TGTGCCAGTAGCGTCACCGGGACAGGGGGATACGAGCAGTACTTC. The full variable domain, in which reference TRBV19 and TRBJ2-7 provide the parts outside the CDR3, is DGGITQSPKYLFRKEGQNVTLSCEQNLNHDAMYWYRQDPGQGLRLIYYSQIVNDFQKGDIAEGYSVSREKKESFPLTVTSAQKNPTAFYLCASSVTGTGGYEQYFGPGTRLTVT.